The source of this TCR beta chain is a study of memory CD4+ T cells and cytomegalovirus serostatus. This table comes from immunoSEQ multiplex PCR, and its TCRdb copy is limited to in-frame clones, with some not included. The sample carries about 50,000 clones, about 73% recorded once. The sort gate was single viable CD3+CD4+CD8-CD45RO+ cells for memory CD4+ T cells. Total CD4+ T cells were enriched by CD4 positive selection. Germline-derived CDR1 and CDR2 are KGHSH and LQKENI. Trimming removed 0 bases from V and 3 bases from J, with 12 bases in between. The CDR3 contains 16 residues. Sequencing used memory CD4+ T cells from blood. The chain employs TRBV18 and TRBJ2-1, with a possible D match to TRBD1 (5 bases). This clonotype was sampled from an adult in good health and CMV-seronegative. CDR3 amino acids: CASSPPVQGDYNEQFF. CDR3 sequence (DNA): TGTGCCAGCTCACCACCGGTCCAGGGTGACTACAATGAGCAGTTCTTC.